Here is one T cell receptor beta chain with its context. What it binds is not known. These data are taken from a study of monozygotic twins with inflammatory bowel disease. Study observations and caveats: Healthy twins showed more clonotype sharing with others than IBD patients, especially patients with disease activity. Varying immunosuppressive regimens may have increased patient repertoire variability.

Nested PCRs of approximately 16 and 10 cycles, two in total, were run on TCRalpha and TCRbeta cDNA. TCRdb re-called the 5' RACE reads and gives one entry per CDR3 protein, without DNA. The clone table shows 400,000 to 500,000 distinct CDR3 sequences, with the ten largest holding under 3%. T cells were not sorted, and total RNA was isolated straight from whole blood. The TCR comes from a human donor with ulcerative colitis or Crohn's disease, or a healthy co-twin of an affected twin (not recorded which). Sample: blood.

The CDR3 loop reads CASSYGGSNQPQHF. The genes are TRBV27 and TRBJ1-5; TCRdb selects TRBD1, and the lack of DNA leaves this call unchecked. CDR1 is MNHEY, CDR2 SMNVEV, per germline (reference sequence). This CDR3 has 14 residues.